This is a list of T cell receptor beta chains from one sample in a study of cytomegalovirus exposure and HLA in healthy donors. The assay was immunoSEQ multiplex PCR, and TCRdb's table has in-frame clones only and misses some. The data show about 110,000 clones, approximately 91% seen once. The specimen sequenced was PBMCs. These receptors originate from a woman between 18 and 29 years old in good health and CMV-seronegative. Both conserved end residues are part of each CDR3. The D gene is left open where the match is weak.

TGTGCCAGCAGCGCCGAAGGGGTGACCTCCTACGAGCAGTACTTC CASSAEGVTSYEQYF TRBV9 NA TRBJ2-7
TGTGCCAGCAGCTTGAGCGGGGGCCGCACAGATACGCAGTATTTT CASSLSGGRTDTQYF TRBV7-9 TRBD2 TRBJ2-3
TGTGCCAGCAGCCAGGACAGGGACCCCAACGAGCAGTACTTC CASSQDRDPNEQYF TRBV4-2 TRBD1 TRBJ2-7
TGCGCCAGCAGCCCCGAGAGCGGGAGTAGTTACGAGCAGTACTTC CASSPESGSSYEQYF TRBV4-3 TRBD2 TRBJ2-7
TGTGCCAGCCTAACAGGGAAGGGATCCTACAATGAGCAGTTCTTC CASLTGKGSYNEQFF TRBV7-9 NA TRBJ2-1
TGTGCCAGCATGTTAGACAGGAACACTGAAGCTTTCTTT CASMLDRNTEAFF TRBV2 NA TRBJ1-1
TGTGCCAGCTCACCGGGAGCAACTAATGAAAAACTGTTTTTT CASSPGATNEKLFF TRBV18 NA TRBJ1-4
TGTGCCAGCAGCCAAGACAGGGGTTCCTACAATGAGCAGTTCTTC CASSQDRGSYNEQFF TRBV7-9 TRBD1 TRBJ2-1
TGTGCCAGCTCACCTATACTAGACAATGAGCAGTTCTTC CASSPILDNEQFF TRBV18 NA TRBJ2-1
TGCGCCAGCAGCCGGGACAGCAGCTCCTATAATTCACCCCTCCACTTT CASSRDSSSYNSPLHF TRBV4-1 TRBD1 TRBJ1-6